This T cell receptor (beta chain) was retrieved from a study of T cells in Graves' hyperthyroidism and ophthalmopathy. Germline values: CDR1 SGHRS, CDR2 YFSETQ. The CDR3 totals 15 residues. The V end lost 1 base, the J end lost 0 bases, and 8 bases lay between the germline ends. Clinical symptoms, serum thyroxine, TRAb, thyroid ultrasound and orbital computed tomography informed diagnoses. RNA transcripts gave rise to amplified TCR beta CDR3 regions. RT-PCR in the first round (using the HTBI primer set) targeted the TCR CDR3. TCRdb reprocessed the multiplex PCR reads via MiXCR and lists one record per CDR3 protein. The sample carries around 580,000 distinct CDR3 sequences, 46% recorded once. This clonotype was observed many times.

The sequence came from a woman between 18 and 29 years old with Graves' hyperthyroidism. This sequence joins TRBV5-1 and TRBJ1-5; no firm D call. The specimen was peripheral blood or thyroid tissue (not recorded which). CDR3 in DNA: TGCGCCAGCAGCTTGAACGCAGGTAGCAATCAGCCCCAGCATTTT. It codes for CASSLNAGSNQPQHF.